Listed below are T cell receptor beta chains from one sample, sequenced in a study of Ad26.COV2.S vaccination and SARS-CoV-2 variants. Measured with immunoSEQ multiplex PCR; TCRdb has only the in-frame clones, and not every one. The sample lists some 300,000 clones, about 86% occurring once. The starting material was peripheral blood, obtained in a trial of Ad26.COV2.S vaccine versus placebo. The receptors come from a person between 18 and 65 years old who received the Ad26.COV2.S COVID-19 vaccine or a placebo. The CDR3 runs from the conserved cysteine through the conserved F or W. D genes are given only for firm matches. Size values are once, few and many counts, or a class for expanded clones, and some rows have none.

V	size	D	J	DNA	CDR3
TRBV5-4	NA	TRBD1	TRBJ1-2	TGTGCCAGCAGCACCCCGTGGGGACAGGAGTATGGCTACACCTTC	CASSTPWGQEYGYTF
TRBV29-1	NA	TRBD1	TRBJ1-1	TGCAGCGTTGACTCTGATGGAACAGGGGTAACTGAAGCTTTCTTT	CSVDSDGTGVTEAFF
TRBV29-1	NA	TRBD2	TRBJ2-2	TGCAGCGCTGGGGGAAAAAGACTAGCGGGGGAAACCGGGGAGCTGTTTTTT	CSAGGKRLAGETGELFF
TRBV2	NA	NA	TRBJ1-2	TGTGCCACCCTTTCCAGACCCTCTAACTATGGCTACACCTTC	CATLSRPSNYGYTF
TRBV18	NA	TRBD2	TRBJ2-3	TGTGCCAGCTCATCCACAGGGATTAGCGGGGTCCCATCAGATACGCAGTATTTT	CASSSTGISGVPSDTQYF
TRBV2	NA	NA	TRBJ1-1	TGTGCCAGCAGTCGACAGACCCAAATGAACACTGAAGCTTTCTTT	CASSRQTQMNTEAFF
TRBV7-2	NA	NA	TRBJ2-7	TGTGCCAGCAGCCTGAGTACGGTGCAGTACTTC	CASSLSTVQYF
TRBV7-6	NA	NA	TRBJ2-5	TGTGCCAGCAGCTTAGGGATGTTTGAGACCCAGTACTTC	CASSLGMFETQYF
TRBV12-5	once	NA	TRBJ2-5	TGTGCTAGTGGGTTGGGGGACACTATCCAAGAGACCCAGTACTTC	CASGLGDTIQETQYF
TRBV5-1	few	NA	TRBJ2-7	TGCGCCAGCAGCTTGGATCTGTCCTACGAGCAGTACTTC	CASSLDLSYEQYF
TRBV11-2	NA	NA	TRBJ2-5	TGTGCCAGCAGCTCCGGACAGGGAGGGGAGACCCAGTACTTC	CASSSGQGGETQYF
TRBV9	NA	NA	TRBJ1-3	TGTGCCAGCAGCGTAGGGACCCTAAAAGGGGCTGGAAACACCATATATTTT	CASSVGTLKGAGNTIYF
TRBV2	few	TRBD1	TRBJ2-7	TGTGCCAGCAGTCCTATCGACAGGGGCGAGCAGTACTTC	CASSPIDRGEQYF
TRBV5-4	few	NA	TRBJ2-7	TGTGCCAGCAGCCCGGGAAGAGGCTACGAGCAGTACTTC	CASSPGRGYEQYF
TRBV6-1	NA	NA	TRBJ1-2	TGTGCCAGCAGTGAAAGGCAGGGTCATGGCTACACCTTC	CASSERQGHGYTF
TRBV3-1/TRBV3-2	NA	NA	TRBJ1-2	TGTGCCAGCAGCCAAGGGGTAGACAGGAGCTATGGCTACACCTTC	CASSQGVDRSYGYTF
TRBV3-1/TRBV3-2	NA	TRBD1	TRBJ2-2	TGTGCCAGCAGCCACCAGGGACAGGGGCCCACCGGGGAGCTGTTTTTT	CASSHQGQGPTGELFF
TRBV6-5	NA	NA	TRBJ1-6	TGTGCCAGCTGGAATTTTGTTCTTAAGTCACCCCTCCACTTT	CASWNFVLKSPLHF
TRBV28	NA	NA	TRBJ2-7	TGTGCCAGCACCCCCACCAGTCCCTACGAGCAGTACTTC	CASTPTSPYEQYF
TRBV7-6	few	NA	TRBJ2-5	TGTGCCAGCAGCTTGTTCTCAGGGGGGAAAGGACAAGAGACCCAGTACTTC	CASSLFSGGKGQETQYF
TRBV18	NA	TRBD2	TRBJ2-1	TGTGCCAGCTCACAGCTAGCGGGGGGTCCATCGGATGAGCAGTTCTTC	CASSQLAGGPSDEQFF
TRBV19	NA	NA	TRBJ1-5	TGTGCCAGTAGTATCCGCCGGGGGGAGGGTAGACAGCCCCAGCATTTT	CASSIRRGEGRQPQHF
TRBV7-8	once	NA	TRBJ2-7	TGTGCCAGCAGCCGAGAGTTGGCGAATTGGCGGTCCTACGAGCAGTACTTC	CASSRELANWRSYEQYF
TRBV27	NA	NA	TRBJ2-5	TGTGCCAGCAGTTTATCGATCAGCGCGAGCCTCCAAGAGACCCAGTACTTC	CASSLSISASLQETQYF
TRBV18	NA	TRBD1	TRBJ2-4	TGTGCCAGCTCACCACAGACAGGGAAATACATTCAGTACTTC	CASSPQTGKYIQYF
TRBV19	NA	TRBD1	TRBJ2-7	TGTGCCAGCGCCAGGGACAGGGCCTACGAGCAGTACTTC	CASARDRAYEQYF
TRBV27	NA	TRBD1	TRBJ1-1	TGTGCCAGCAGTTCATGGGACAGACTGAACACTGAAGCTTTCTTT	CASSSWDRLNTEAFF
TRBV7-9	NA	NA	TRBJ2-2	TGTGCCAGCAGCCGGGATCGGTTGAGGGTCGGGGAGCTGTTTTTT	CASSRDRLRVGELFF
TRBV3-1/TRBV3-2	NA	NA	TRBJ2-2	TGTGCCAGCAGCCCAACCCTCGGGGGGAACACCGGGGAGCTGTTTTTT	CASSPTLGGNTGELFF
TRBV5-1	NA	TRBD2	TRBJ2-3	TGCGCCAGCAGCTTGGAAATAGCGGGGCCCACAGATACGCAGTATTTT	CASSLEIAGPTDTQYF
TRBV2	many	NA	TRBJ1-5	TGTGCCAGCAGCTCGGACGGTCATAGCAATCAGCCCCAGCATTTT	CASSSDGHSNQPQHF
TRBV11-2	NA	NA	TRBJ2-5	TGTGCCAGCAGCTTGACCTGGTCTTTGCAAGAGACCCAGTACTTC	CASSLTWSLQETQYF
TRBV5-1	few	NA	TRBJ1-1	TGCGCCAGCAGCCTACCGACAGCCACGAACACTGAAGCTTTCTTT	CASSLPTATNTEAFF
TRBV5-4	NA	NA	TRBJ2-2	TGTGCCAGCAGCCCGGCCCTGAGGGACGCGAACACCGGGGAGCTGTTTTTT	CASSPALRDANTGELFF
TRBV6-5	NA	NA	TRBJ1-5	TGTGCCAGCAGTTACGCGGGGGGCGGCAATCAGCCCCAGCATTTT	CASSYAGGGNQPQHF
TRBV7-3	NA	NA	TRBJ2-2	TGTGCCAGCAGCCCCAGGGCGCGGGGAGGCACCGGGGAGCTGTTTTTT	CASSPRARGGTGELFF
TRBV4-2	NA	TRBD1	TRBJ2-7	TGTGCCAGCAGCCAGACAGGGAACTACGAGCAGTACTTC	CASSQTGNYEQYF
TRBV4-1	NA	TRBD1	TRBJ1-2	TGCGCCAGCAGCTATGGGACAGTCAACTATGGCTACACCTTC	CASSYGTVNYGYTF
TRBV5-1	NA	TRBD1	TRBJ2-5	TGCGCCAGCAGCTTGGAGCCAGGGGGTGGTCGGCAGACCCAGTACTTC	CASSLEPGGGRQTQYF
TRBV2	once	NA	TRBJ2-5	TGTGCCAGCAGCCCTGACTCACAGGAGACCCAGTACTTC	CASSPDSQETQYF
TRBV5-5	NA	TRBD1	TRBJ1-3	TGTGCCAGCAGCTCATTGGACAGGGACTCTGGAAACACCATATATTTT	CASSSLDRDSGNTIYF
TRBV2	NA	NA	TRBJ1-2	TGTGCCAGCAGTGAAAGTGGGGGCTACACCTTC	CASSESGGYTF
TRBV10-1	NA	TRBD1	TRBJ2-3	TGCGCCAGCAGTGAGGGCAGACAGGGGGCAGATACGCAGTATTTT	CASSEGRQGADTQYF
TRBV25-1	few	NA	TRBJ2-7	TGTGCCAGCAGTGAGCGGAACTCCTACGAGCAGTACTTC	CASSERNSYEQYF
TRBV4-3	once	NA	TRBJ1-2	TGCGCCAGCAGCCAAACCTCAGGGATCCGTGACTATGGCTACACCTTC	CASSQTSGIRDYGYTF
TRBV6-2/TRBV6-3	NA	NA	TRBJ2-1	TGTGCCAGCAGTAATAGCAGGTCCTACAATGAGCAGTTCTTC	CASSNSRSYNEQFF
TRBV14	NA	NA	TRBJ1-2	TGTGCCAGCAGCCTACAGGGTCTAGGCGGCTACACCTTC	CASSLQGLGGYTF
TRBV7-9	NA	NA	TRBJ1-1	TGTGCCAGCAGCTTTGGGGATAAAGGTTCTTCTGAAGCTTTCTTT	CASSFGDKGSSEAFF
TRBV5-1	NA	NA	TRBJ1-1	TGCGCCAGCAGCTTGGCCGGAGGGAACACTGAAGCTTTCTTT	CASSLAGGNTEAFF
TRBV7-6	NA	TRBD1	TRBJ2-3	TGTGCCAGCAGCTTAGTTCAGACAGGGTTCACAGATACGCAGTATTTT	CASSLVQTGFTDTQYF
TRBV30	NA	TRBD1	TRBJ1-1	TGTGCCTGGGCAGGGGGTTCCTATAGGACTGAAGCTTTCTTT	CAWAGGSYRTEAFF
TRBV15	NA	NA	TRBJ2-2	TGTGCCACCAGCAGAGTGGGGCGCGGGACCGGGGAGCTGTTTTTT	CATSRVGRGTGELFF
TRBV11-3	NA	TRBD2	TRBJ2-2	TGTGCCAGCAGCCCGGGAGGGGACACCGGGGAGCTGTTTTTT	CASSPGGDTGELFF
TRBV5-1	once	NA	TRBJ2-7	TGCGCCAGCCGGGACGGCGTGAGCCTTTCCTACGAGCAGTACTTC	CASRDGVSLSYEQYF
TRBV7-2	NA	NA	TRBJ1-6	TGTGCCAGCAGCGTTACCGGGGGCGCGCGGAATTCACCCCTCCACTTT	CASSVTGGARNSPLHF
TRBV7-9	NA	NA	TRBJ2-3	TGTGCCAGCAGCTTAGCGCGGAAGACAGATACGCAGTATTTT	CASSLARKTDTQYF
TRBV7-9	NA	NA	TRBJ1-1	TGTGCCAGCAGCTTCCAGATAGGGGCCACTGAAGCTTTCTTT	CASSFQIGATEAFF